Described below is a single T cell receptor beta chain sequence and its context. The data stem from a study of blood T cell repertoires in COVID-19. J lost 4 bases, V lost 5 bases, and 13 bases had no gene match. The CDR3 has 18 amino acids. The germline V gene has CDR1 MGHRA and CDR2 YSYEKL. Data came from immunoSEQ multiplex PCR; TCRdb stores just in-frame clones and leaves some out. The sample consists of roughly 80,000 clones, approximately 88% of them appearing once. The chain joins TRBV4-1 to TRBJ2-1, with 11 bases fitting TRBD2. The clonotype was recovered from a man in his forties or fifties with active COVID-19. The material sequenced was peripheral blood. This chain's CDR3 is CASSAQLVLAGDYNEQFF. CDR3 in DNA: TGCGCCAGCAGCGCCCAGTTAGTACTAGCGGGAGATTACAATGAGCAGTTCTTC.